These 5 T cell receptor beta chains were sequenced from one sample in a study of blood T cells in healthy people across ages. A second PCR of about 7 to 12 cycles used a sample-barcoded 5' primer and a J-beta primer mix. TCRdb analysed the 5' RACE reads with MiXCR anew, one entry per CDR3 protein. Of more than 550,000 distinct CDR3 sequences listed, 22% are singletons. The sample taken for sequencing was blood. These receptors all stem from a man aged 70 or older in good health.

Only a few counts were recorded for this clonotype. One end of the junction varies from germline; a read error may be responsible. The chain links TRBV2 to TRBJ2-1; D possibly corresponds to TRBD1 (6 bases). The tail of the sequence fits TRBJ2-7 better, so the J call may be wrong. The germline V gene encodes CDR1 SNHLY and CDR2 FYNNEI. The CDR3 totals 11 residues. The CDR3 loop reads CAVTQGYEQYF. The CDR3 DNA is TGCGCCGTTACACAGGGCTACGAGCAGTACTTC.

V and J are TRBV20-1 and TRBJ2-1; D is unclear. The V and J ends lost 4 bases and 8 bases respectively, with 12 bases between them. The CDR3 has 12 amino acids. Per germline, CDR1 DFQATT and CDR2 SNEGSKA (reference sequence). In DNA form, the CDR3 reads TGCAGTGCTAACAGCCCCTCGGATGAGCAGTTCTTC. Amino acid sequence: CSANSPSDEQFF.

The chain combines TRBV5-1 with TRBJ1-1; D is uncertain. The germline V gene encodes CDR1 SGHRS and CDR2 YFSETQ. The CDR3 is 14 amino acids. Deletions cut 7 bases from V and 6 bases from J, with 19 bases between. CDR3 protein: CASSPRPLPSEAFF. CDR3 in DNA: TGCGCCAGCTCCCCTCGACCCTTGCCGTCTGAAGCTTTCTTT.

This clonotype has a count of ten or more. The V call is TRBV2, the J call TRBJ2-3; D perhaps matches TRBD2 (6 bases). The CDR3 spans 14 residues. Trimming shortened V by 6 bases and J by 1 base, and 11 bases separated the two germline ends. Looked up from germline, CDR1 is SNHLY and CDR2 is FYNNEI. CDR3 region: CASRKGTRTDTQYF. CDR3 sequence (DNA): TGTGCCAGCAGGAAAGGGACTCGCACAGATACGCAGTATTTT.

The chain's CDR3 is CASSSLPGNYGYTF. In nucleotides, the CDR3 is TGTGCCAGCAGTTCCCTCCCTGGAAACTATGGCTACACCTTC. This chain links TRBV27 with TRBJ1-2, with unresolved D. The CDR3 is 14 residues long. Germline CDR1 and CDR2: MNHEY and SMNVEV (reference sequence). Trimming pared 4 bases from V and 2 bases from J, leaving 11 bases between.